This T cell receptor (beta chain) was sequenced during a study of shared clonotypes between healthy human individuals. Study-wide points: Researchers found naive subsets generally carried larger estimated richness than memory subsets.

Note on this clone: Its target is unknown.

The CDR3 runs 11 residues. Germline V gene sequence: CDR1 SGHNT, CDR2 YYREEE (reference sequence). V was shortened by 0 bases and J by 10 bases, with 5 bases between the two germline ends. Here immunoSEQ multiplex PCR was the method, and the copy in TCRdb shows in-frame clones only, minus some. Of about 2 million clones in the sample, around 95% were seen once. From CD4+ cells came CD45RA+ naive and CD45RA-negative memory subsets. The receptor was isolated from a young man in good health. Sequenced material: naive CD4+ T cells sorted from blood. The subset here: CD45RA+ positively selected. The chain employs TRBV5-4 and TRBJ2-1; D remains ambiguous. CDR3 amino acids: CASSLGREQFF. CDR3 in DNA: TGTGCCAGCAGCTTGGGAAGGGAGCAGTTCTTC.